Listed here are 12 T cell receptor beta chains from one sample, sequenced in a study of T cell repertoires in cytomegalovirus infection. Each CDR3 protein gets one entry after TCRdb re-called the reads with MiXCR. The table shows 150,000 to 200,000 distinct CDR3 sequences, with roughly 9.8% occurring only once. Sequencing input: PBMCs. These receptors originate from a human donor in good health (CMV status not recorded). Some clones in this sample may be carry-over from other donors' samples.

The chain recombines TRBV10-3 with TRBJ2-7, with D possibly TRBD2 on 6 matching bases. V was cut by 3 bases and J by 4 bases, with 13 bases left in between. Germline lookup yields CDR1 ENHRY and CDR2 SYGVKD. This CDR3 is 14 amino acids long. As DNA, the CDR3 is TGTGCCATCAGTGAAGTTGGGGCGGGATACGAGCAGTACTTC. Translated: CAISEVGAGYEQYF.

The chain has TRBV29-1 and TRBJ1-2; D perhaps matches TRBD1 (6 bases). From germline, CDR1 is SQVTM and CDR2 ANQGSEA. V lost 4 bases to trimming and J lost 4 bases, with 7 bases between them. This CDR3 region has 11 residues. For the CDR3, the DNA is TGCAGCGTTGGAGGGGGCTATGGCTACACCTTC. Translating gives CSVGGGYGYTF.

This rearrangement joins TRBV20-1 to TRBJ1-2; TRBD1 might be the D (6 bases). The CDR3 length is 15 residues. Trimming removed 4 bases from V and 4 bases from J, with 19 bases in between. Germline-derived CDR1 and CDR2 are DFQATT and SNEGSKA (reference sequence). The CDR3 nucleotides are TGCAGTGCTAACCGGGACACCGCATCGGGCTATGGCTACACCTTC. This encodes CSANRDTASGYGYTF.

This clonotype was seen a handful of times. This chain connects TRBV18 to TRBJ1-1; D is unclear. The V gene lost 1 base and the J gene lost 0 bases, with 12 bases spanning the gap. The CDR3 contains 16 residues. CDR1 and CDR2 from the germline V gene are KGHSH and LQKENI. CDR3 protein: CASSPLGMGVNTEAFF. The DNA of the CDR3 is TGTGCCAGCTCACCACTGGGGATGGGAGTGAACACTGAAGCTTTCTTT.

The CDR3 nucleotides are TGTGCCAGCACACAAACAGGGGTAGATACGCAGTATTTT. It is translated as CASTQTGVDTQYF. V gene TRBV5-6 combines with J gene TRBJ2-3; 7 bases line up with TRBD1. Trimming at V came to 6 bases and at J to 5 bases, leaving 6 bases not matched to a gene. CDR3 size: 13 residues. Germline V gene sequence: CDR1 SGHDT, CDR2 YYEEEE.

This clonotype was detected ten times or more. The chain employs TRBV7-2 and TRBJ1-2, with a weak D call TRBD1 (5 bases). CDR1 is SGHTA and CDR2 is FQGNSA in the germline V gene. CDR3 length: 14 amino acids. V was shortened by 7 bases and J by 6 bases, with 18 bases between the two germline ends. The CDR3 DNA reads TGTGCCAGCAAGCTGTCCGGGGGGGGTAATGGCTACACCTTC. Its translation: CASKLSGGGNGYTF.

In this sample, this clonotype turned up a few times. In DNA, the CDR3 is TGTGCCAGCAGAGGAGGGACTAGCGGCGTGACCCAGTACTTC. Translation: CASRGGTSGVTQYF. The chain is built from TRBV6-2 or TRBV6-3 and TRBJ2-5; 11 nucleotides align to TRBD2. V lost 6 bases and J lost 7; bases outside the gene matches: 7. Germline lookup yields CDR1 MNHEY and CDR2 SVGEGT. The CDR3 contains 14 residues.

This clonotype was seen repeatedly, ten times or more. This sequence joins TRBV30 and TRBJ2-6; D gene uncertain. Germline V lookup: CDR1 GTSNPN, CDR2 SVGIG (reference sequence). The CDR3 has 15 residues. V was pared by 3 bases and J by 0 bases, with 9 bases between. CDR3 amino acids: CAWSALFSGANVLTF. CDR3 DNA sequence: TGTGCCTGGAGCGCCTTATTCTCTGGGGCCAACGTCCTGACTTTC.

This clonotype was detected only a few times. The chain couples TRBV7-9 to TRBJ2-5, with D perhaps TRBD1 or TRBD2 (5 bases each). The CDR3 sequence is 13 residues long. Per germline, CDR1 SEHNR and CDR2 FQNEAQ (reference sequence). The V end was cut by 4 bases, the J end by 5 bases, with 11 bases between. The chain's CDR3 is CASSSGLEETQYF. The CDR3, as DNA: TGTGCCAGCAGCTCGGGGCTTGAGGAGACCCAGTACTTC.

Ten or more counts support this clonotype. This chain connects TRBV7-2 to TRBJ2-4; D might be TRBD1 (6 bases). The germline V gene has CDR1 SGHTA and CDR2 FQGNSA. The CDR3 loop spans 14 amino acids. The V and J ends lost 4 bases and 9 bases respectively, with 16 bases between them. Here the CDR3 DNA reads TGTGCCAGCAGCTCCCCGAACAGGGCCGGCATTCAGTACTTC. As protein: CASSSPNRAGIQYF.

The table lists this clonotype with many counts. The rearrangement uses TRBV14 and TRBJ1-1, with no clear D. Germline CDR1 reads SGHDN; CDR2 reads FVKESK. Between the trimmed V and J ends, which lost 4 bases and 5 bases, there was a span of 20 bases. This CDR3 contains 16 residues. In nucleotides, the CDR3 is TGTGCCAGCAGCCCCCTATTTATGACCGGCGGGACTGAAGCTTTCTTT. Translating gives CASSPLFMTGGTEAFF.

V is TRBV9 and J is TRBJ1-2, with D maybe TRBD1 (5 bases). The length of the CDR3 is 12 residues. CDR1 and CDR2 from the germline V gene are SGDLS and YYNGEE. Trimming removed 6 bases from V and 6 bases from J, with 12 bases in between. CDR3 region: CASKSRVDGYTF. CDR3 DNA: TGTGCCAGCAAGTCCAGGGTGGATGGCTACACCTTC.